Reported below is one T cell receptor beta chain. Its antigen specificity is not known. From the cysteine up to the phenylalanine, the CDR3 has a length of 12 residues. No DNA is given. Reading the germline V gene gives CDR1 SGHTA and CDR2 FQGNSA. The data belong to a study of monozygotic twins with inflammatory bowel disease (dated by TCRdb to the late 2010s). Describing the broader study: In total, 28 monozygotic twin pairs made up the full study: 19 Danish pairs, all IBD-discordant, plus nine German pairs, of which four were IBD-concordant and five were IBD-discordant. Within discordant pairs, disease-associated traits were sought mainly by comparing IBD patients with their genetically identical healthy co-twins. Each individual had, on average, about 151 000 unique TCRalpha sequences and 181 000 unique TCRbeta sequences available for analysis. The paper as a whole reports these results and caveats: The results gave no support for a single strong signal or clonotype linked to IBD. Distinction between different T cell subtypes could not be achieved in the analysis. Repertoire similarity did not differ between concordant and discordant twins, possibly due to limited statistical power. IBD patients shared fewer clonotypes with other individuals than healthy twins did, most markedly in patients showing signs of disease activity. Measured by the inverse Simpson index, TCRbeta repertoire diversity was lower in IBD patients than in their healthy co-twins. Because patients were on differing immunosuppressive treatments, the repertoires may have picked up extra background noise and inter-individual variability.

Receptor amplification or capture employed 5' RACE. The input for every TCR library was approximately 3,500 ng of total RNA. For each sample, cDNA was synthesized in eight separate reactions using SMARTScribe reverse transcriptase. During cDNA synthesis, template switching introduced unique molecular identifiers that contained a 6-nucleotide sample barcode. TCRalpha and TCRbeta cDNA was amplified by two nested PCRs of around 16 and 10 cycles, with bead purification after each PCR. Before amplification, cDNA was treated with uracil DNA-glycosylase and purified using the QIAquick PCR purification kit. The second PCR was the step at which Illumina TruSeq-compatible adapters and sample-specific barcodes were added. Library quality and concentration were assessed using TapeStation and Qubit, and approximately 5 ng of each library was pooled. Sequencing of pooled libraries was carried out on an Illumina HiSeq2500 single-index Rapid Run using 2 x 100 bp reads and custom sequencing primers. The paper's data handling went like this. UMI-based consensus assembly with MiGEC version 1.2.6 was used to correct PCR and sequencing errors. V(D)J alignment, clonotype assembly and CDR3 extraction were performed with MiXCR version 2.1.1. To normalise gene usage, clonotype sharing and MAIT/NKT TCR abundance, the analysis used the top 1000, 10 000 and 20 000 clonotypes per sample. After downsampling to 27 000 UMIs, diversity was calculated as the inverse Simpson index using the vegan R package. Paired Mann-Whitney U tests were applied to discordant twin pairs, with Benjamini-Hochberg correction for multiple testing. TCRdb reprocessed the reads, and each CDR3 protein sequence is entered once, without DNA. These V and J calls are TCRdb output, not the study's own analysis. Per the sample table, the count is 350,000 to 400,000 distinct CDR3 sequences. The ten largest account for just over 2.5% of the sample.

From each donor, an approximately 2.3 ml peripheral blood sample was collected into PAXgene tubes and kept at -80 degrees C. Total RNA was isolated from whole blood with the PAXgene blood miRNA kit on an automated QIAcube, without T cell sorting. Peripheral blood from monozygotic twin pairs who were concordant or discordant for inflammatory bowel disease underwent deep TCRalpha and TCRbeta repertoire profiling using unique molecular barcoding. For every twin pair, smoking habits were documented, and each individual was categorised as a current, former or never smoker. The receptor was derived from a human donor with ulcerative colitis or Crohn's disease, or a healthy co-twin of an affected twin (not recorded which). Sequenced material: blood. The rearrangement joined TRBV7-2 to TRBJ2-2. The CDR3 region reads CASSWNTGELFF. Joined to the reference TRBV7-2 and TRBJ2-2 proteins, this CDR3 gives the full variable domain: GAGVSQSPSNKVTEKGKDVELRCDPISGHTALYWYRQSLGQGLEFLIYFQGNSAPDKSGLPSDRFSAERTGGSVSTLTIQRTQQEDSAVYLCASSWNTGELFFGEGSRLTVL.